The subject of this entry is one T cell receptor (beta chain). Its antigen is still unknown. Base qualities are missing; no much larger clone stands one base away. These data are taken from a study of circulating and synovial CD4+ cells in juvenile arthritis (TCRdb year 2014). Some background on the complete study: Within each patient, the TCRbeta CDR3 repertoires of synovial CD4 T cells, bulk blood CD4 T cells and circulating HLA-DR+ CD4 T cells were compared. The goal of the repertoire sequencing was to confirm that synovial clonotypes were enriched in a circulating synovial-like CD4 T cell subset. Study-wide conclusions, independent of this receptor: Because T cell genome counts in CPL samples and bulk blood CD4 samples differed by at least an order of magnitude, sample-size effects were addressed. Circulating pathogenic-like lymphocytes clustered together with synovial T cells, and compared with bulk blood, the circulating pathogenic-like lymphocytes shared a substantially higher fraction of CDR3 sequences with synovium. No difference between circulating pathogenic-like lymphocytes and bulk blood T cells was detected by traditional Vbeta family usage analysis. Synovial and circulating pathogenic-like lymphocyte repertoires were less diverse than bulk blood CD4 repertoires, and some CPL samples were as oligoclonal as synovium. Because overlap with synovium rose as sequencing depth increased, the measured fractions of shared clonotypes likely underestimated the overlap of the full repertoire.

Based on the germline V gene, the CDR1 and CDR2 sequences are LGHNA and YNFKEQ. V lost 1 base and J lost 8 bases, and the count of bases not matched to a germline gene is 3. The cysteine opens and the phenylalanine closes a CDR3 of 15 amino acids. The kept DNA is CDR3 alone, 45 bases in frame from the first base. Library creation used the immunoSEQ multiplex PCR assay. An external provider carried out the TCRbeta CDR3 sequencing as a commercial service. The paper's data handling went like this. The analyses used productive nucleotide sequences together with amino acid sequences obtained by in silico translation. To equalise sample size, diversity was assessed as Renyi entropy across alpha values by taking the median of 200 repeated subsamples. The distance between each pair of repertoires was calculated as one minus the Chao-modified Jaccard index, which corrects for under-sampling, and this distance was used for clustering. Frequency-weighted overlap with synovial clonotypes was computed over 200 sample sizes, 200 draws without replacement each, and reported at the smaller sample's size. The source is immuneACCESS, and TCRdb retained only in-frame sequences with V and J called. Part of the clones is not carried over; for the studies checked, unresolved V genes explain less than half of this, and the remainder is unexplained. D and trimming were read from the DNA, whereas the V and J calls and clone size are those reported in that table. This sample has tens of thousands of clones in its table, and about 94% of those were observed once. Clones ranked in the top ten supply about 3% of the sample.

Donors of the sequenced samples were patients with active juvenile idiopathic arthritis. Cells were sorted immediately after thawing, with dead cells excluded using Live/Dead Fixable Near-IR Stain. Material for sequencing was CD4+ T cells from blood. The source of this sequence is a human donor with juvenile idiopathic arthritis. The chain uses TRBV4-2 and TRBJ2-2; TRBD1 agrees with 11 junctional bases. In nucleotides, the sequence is TGTGCCAGCAGCCAAGGGACAGGGGGCGGGGGGGAGCTGTTTTTT. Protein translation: CASSQGTGGGGELFF.